The following is a T cell receptor beta chain sequence with its context. Its antigen is not yet known. The input lacks base qualities; no much larger clone sits a single base away. This entry comes from a study of control samples from healthy donors and cancer patients (dated by TCRdb to the early 2020s). The method was the immunoSEQ multiplex PCR assay. TCRdb holds this immuneACCESS table with in-frame rearrangements only. Some clones are missing; in checked studies, unresolved V genes explain under half, and the rest has no known cause. This sample is represented by some 77,000 clones; less than 90% of them were singletons. The ten largest clones take up 6.5% to 8% of the sample. Including cysteine and phenylalanine, the CDR3 has 18 amino acids. The DNA shown is the 54-base CDR3, in frame from base 1. The CDR1 and CDR2 encoded by the germline V gene (reference sequence) are LNHNV and YYDKDF. The germline V and J ends show losses of 5 bases and 7 bases respectively, and no gene match explains 15 bases of the junction.

Recombination joined TRBV15 with TRBJ1-6, with TRBD1 identical over 9 junction bases. Sequencing was carried out using blood. The TCR was taken from a woman aged 55-69 years in good health. The DNA sequence reads TGTGCCACCAGCCGCCCCGCGACAGGGGGAACGGGCAATTCACCCCTCCACTTT. The translation is CATSRPATGGTGNSPLHF.